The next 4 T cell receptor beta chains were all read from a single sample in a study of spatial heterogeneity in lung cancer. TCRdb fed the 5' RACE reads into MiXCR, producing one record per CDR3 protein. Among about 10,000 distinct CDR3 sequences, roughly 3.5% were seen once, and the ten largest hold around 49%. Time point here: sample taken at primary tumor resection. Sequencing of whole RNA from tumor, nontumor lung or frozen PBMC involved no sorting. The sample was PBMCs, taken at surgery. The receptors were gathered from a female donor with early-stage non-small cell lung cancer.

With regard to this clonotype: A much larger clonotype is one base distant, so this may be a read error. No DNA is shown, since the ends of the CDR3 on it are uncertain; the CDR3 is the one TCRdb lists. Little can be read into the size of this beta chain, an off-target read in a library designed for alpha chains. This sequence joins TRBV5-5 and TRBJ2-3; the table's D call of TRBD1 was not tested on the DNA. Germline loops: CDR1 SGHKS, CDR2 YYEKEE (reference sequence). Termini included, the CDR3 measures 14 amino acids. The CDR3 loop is CASILDRGTDTQYF.

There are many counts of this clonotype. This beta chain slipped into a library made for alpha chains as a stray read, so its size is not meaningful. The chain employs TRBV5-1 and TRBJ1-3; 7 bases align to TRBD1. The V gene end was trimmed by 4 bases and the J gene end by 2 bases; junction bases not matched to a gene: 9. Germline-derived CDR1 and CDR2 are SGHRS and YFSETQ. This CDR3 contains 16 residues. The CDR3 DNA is TGCGCCAGCAGCAGCGGAAGGGGGCCGGCTGGAAACACCATATATTTT. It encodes CASSSGRGPAGNTIYF.

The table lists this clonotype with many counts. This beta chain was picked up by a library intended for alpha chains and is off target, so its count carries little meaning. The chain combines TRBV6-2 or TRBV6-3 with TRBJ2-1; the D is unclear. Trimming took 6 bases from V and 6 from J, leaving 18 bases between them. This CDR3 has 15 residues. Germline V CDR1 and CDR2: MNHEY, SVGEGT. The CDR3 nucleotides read TGTGCCAGCAGCATCAGGTTAATCGGGCTCAATGAGCAGTTCTTC. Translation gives CASSIRLIGLNEQFF.

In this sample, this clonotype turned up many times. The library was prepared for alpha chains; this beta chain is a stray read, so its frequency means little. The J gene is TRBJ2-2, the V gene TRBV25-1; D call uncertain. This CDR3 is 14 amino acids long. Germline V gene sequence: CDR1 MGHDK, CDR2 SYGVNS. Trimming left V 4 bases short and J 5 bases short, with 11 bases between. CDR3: CASSATTRTGELFF. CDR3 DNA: TGTGCCAGCAGTGCAACAACCCGAACCGGGGAGCTGTTTTTT.